What follows are 23 T cell receptor beta chains derived from one specimen sequenced in a study of blood T cell repertoires in COVID-19. TCRdb's copy holds only in-frame clones and misses some; the assay was immunoSEQ multiplex PCR. The sample lists about 58,000 clones, about 91% seen once, with roughly an eighth in the top ten. Sequenced input: peripheral blood. The receptors stem from a woman aged 60-75 years with active COVID-19.

The chain has TRBV6-5 and TRBJ1-5; 8 nucleotides align to TRBD1. CDR3 length: 14 residues. The V segment lost 6 bases and the J segment 4 bases; nucleotides outside the gene matches: 5. Germline V CDR1 and CDR2: MNHEY, SVGAGI. The DNA of the CDR3 is TGTGCCAGCAGCCCCACAGGGGGAAATCAGCCCCAGCATTTT. Amino acid sequence: CASSPTGGNQPQHF.

The chain has TRBV3-1 (or the pseudogene TRBV3-2) and TRBJ2-2, with D possibly matching TRBD1 (6 bases). This CDR3 region has 15 residues. CDR1 is LGHDT, CDR2 YNNKEL, per germline (reference sequence). V gave up 1 base and J gave up 4 bases, with 10 bases separating them. DNA of the CDR3: TGTGCCAGCAGCCAAGGAGACAGGCGCACCGGGGAGCTGTTTTTT. Translating gives CASSQGDRRTGELFF.

V is TRBV7-2 and J is TRBJ1-5, with D tentatively TRBD1 (5 bases). The V end lost 5 bases, the J end lost 6 bases, and 14 bases lay between the germline ends. The CDR3 sequence is 14 residues long. Germline V lookup: CDR1 SGHTA, CDR2 FQGNSA. CDR3 amino acids: CASSTGVPGQPQHF. CDR3 nucleotides: TGTGCCAGCAGCACAGGTGTCCCCGGTCAGCCCCAGCATTTT.

This rearrangement joins TRBV5-1 to TRBJ2-7; 9 bases align to TRBD2. CDR3 length equals 19 residues. Germline values: CDR1 SGHRS, CDR2 YFSETQ. Trimming at V came to 2 bases and at J to 1 base, leaving 16 bases not matched to a gene. The CDR3 is CASSFRPRLAGSESYEQYF. The CDR3 nucleotides are TGCGCCAGCAGCTTCCGGCCCAGGCTAGCGGGGAGCGAATCCTACGAGCAGTACTTC.

The chain has TRBV12-3 or TRBV12-4 and TRBJ2-7, with D possibly being TRBD1 (6 bases). The CDR3 extends over 11 amino acids. The V end lost 1 base, the J end lost 11 bases, and 9 bases lay between the germline ends. CDR3 protein: CASSLGTEEYF. The CDR3 nucleotides read TGTGCCAGCAGTTTAGGGACAGAAGAGTACTTC.

The chain is built from TRBV6-2 or TRBV6-3 and TRBJ2-7, with 9 bases identical to TRBD1. The V segment lost 2 bases and the J segment 5 bases; nucleotides outside the gene matches: 10. Germline loops: CDR1 MNHEY, CDR2 SVGEGT. This CDR3 contains 16 residues. The CDR3 DNA follows: TGTGCCAGCAGTTACGACGGGACAGGGCCCCACCACGAGCAGTACTTC. Its protein is CASSYDGTGPHHEQYF.

This chain's CDR3 is CASSLAASGYNEQFF. The CDR3 DNA is TGTGCCAGCAGCTTAGCTGCTAGCGGCTACAATGAGCAGTTCTTC. The chain has TRBV7-2 and TRBJ2-1; 7 positions match TRBD2. Germline V gives CDR1 SGHTA, CDR2 FQGNSA. Unmatched junction bases numbered 2, after V lost 0 bases and J lost 3 bases. This CDR3 region has 15 residues.

The chain combines TRBV29-1 with TRBJ1-4, with a weak D call TRBD1 (6 bases). Trimming shortened V by 7 bases and J by 8 bases, and 20 bases separated the two germline ends. The CDR3 is 14 amino acids. Germline V CDR1 and CDR2: SQVTM, ANQGSEA. This CDR3 reads CSALLQGAREKLFF. The CDR3 bases are TGCAGCGCGTTACTACAGGGCGCGAGGGAAAAACTGTTTTTT.

This clone has just one count. The gene calls are TRBV7-2 and TRBJ2-1; 9 bases fit TRBD2. Germline V gene data show CDR1 as SGHTA and CDR2 as FQGNSA. The J segment lost 0 bases and the V segment lost 5 bases, leaving 14 bases of the junction unmatched. This CDR3 is 19 amino acids long. The CDR3 here is CASSPRGAGGLSSYNEQFF. In DNA form, the CDR3 reads TGTGCCAGCAGCCCCCGGGGAGCGGGGGGCCTAAGCTCCTACAATGAGCAGTTCTTC.

This rearrangement joins TRBV29-1 to TRBJ1-2; possible D gene TRBD1, 5 bases. CDR3 length: 12 residues. The germline gives CDR1 SQVTM, CDR2 ANQGSEA. Trimming left V 5 bases short and J 4 bases short, with 11 bases between. CDR3 bases: TGCAGCGTTTCTAGGGGCAGCTATGGCTACACCTTC. This gives the protein CSVSRGSYGYTF.

The chain recombines TRBV7-3 with TRBJ1-5, with 7 nucleotides matching TRBD1. Per germline, CDR1 SGHTA and CDR2 FQGTGA. This CDR3 comprises 14 residues. J lost 7 bases, V lost 3 bases, and 6 bases had no gene match. This CDR3 is CASSLSGGLQPQHF. The CDR3 DNA follows: TGTGCCAGCAGCTTGTCAGGGGGATTGCAGCCCCAGCATTTT.

This chain joins TRBV11-2 and TRBJ2-3, with 15 positions matching TRBD2. With 1 base clipped from V and 8 bases from J, the junction kept 7 bases outside the gene matches. This CDR3 comprises 17 residues. In germline, CDR1 is SGHAT, CDR2 FQNNGV. CDR3 DNA sequence: TGTGCCAGCAGCTTAGGAGCGGGACTAGCGGGGGGAGGTACGCAGTATTTT. Its protein is CASSLGAGLAGGGTQYF.

This chain joins TRBV7-8 and TRBJ2-5, with 8 bases fitting TRBD1. Germline V gene sequence: CDR1 SGHVS, CDR2 FQNEAQ. After removal of 5 bases from V and 9 bases from J, the junction contained 11 bases not matched to a gene. The CDR3 has 14 residues. In DNA form, the CDR3 reads TGTGCCAGCAGCCTAGGGACAGGCAGGTCGTCCCAGTACTTC. This sequence encodes CASSLGTGRSSQYF.

This clone appeared a single time. The rearrangement links TRBV5-6 to TRBJ1-1; 9 nucleotides agree with TRBD1. The CDR3 extends over 15 amino acids. CDR1 SGHDT and CDR2 YYEEEE come from the germline V gene. The V segment lost 4 bases and the J segment 1 base; nucleotides outside the gene matches: 5. The CDR3 DNA reads TGTGCCAGCAGCCCACTGACAGGGGGGAACACTGAAGCTTTCTTT. It encodes CASSPLTGGNTEAFF.

This chain links TRBV5-6 with TRBJ1-1, with a weak D call TRBD1 (5 bases). The CDR3 has 15 residues. The germline V gene encodes CDR1 SGHDT and CDR2 YYEEEE. V lost 3 bases, J lost 0 bases, and 12 bases lay in between. CDR3 region: CASSYLGHLNTEAFF. The CDR3 DNA sequence: TGTGCCAGCAGCTACCTCGGACACCTGAACACTGAAGCTTTCTTT.

The chain joins TRBV6-2 or TRBV6-3 to TRBJ1-5; tentative D call: TRBD1 (5 bases). The CDR3 runs 18 residues. Trimming stripped 3 bases from V and 3 bases from J, with 21 bases between. The germline gives CDR1 MNHEY, CDR2 SVGEGT. The CDR3 is CASSYDNKRRGSNQPQHF. The CDR3 DNA reads as TGTGCCAGCAGTTATGATAATAAACGGAGGGGATCCAATCAGCCCCAGCATTTT.

The genes are TRBV5-1 and TRBJ2-5, with D unresolved. The CDR3 is made up of 15 amino acids. The V gene lost 1 base and the J gene lost 0 bases, with 10 bases spanning the gap. Germline loops: CDR1 SGHRS, CDR2 YFSETQ. As DNA, the CDR3 is TGCGCCAGCAGCTTGTCTGTCGGGTACCAAGAGACCCAGTACTTC. It specifies CASSLSVGYQETQYF.

This rearrangement joins TRBV7-2 to TRBJ2-5; tentative D call: TRBD2 (5 bases). The CDR3 has 13 amino acids. The germline V gene has CDR1 SGHTA and CDR2 FQGNSA. V lost 5 bases to trimming and J lost 6 bases, with 13 bases between them. Here the CDR3 reads CASSPDWAKTQYF. Here the CDR3 DNA reads TGTGCCAGCAGCCCGGACTGGGCAAAGACCCAGTACTTC. The variable domain in full, completed from reference TRBV7-2 and TRBJ2-5, reads GAGVSQSPSNKVTEKGKDVELRCDPISGHTALYWYRQSLGQGLEFLIYFQGNSAPDKSGLPSDRFSAERTGGSVSTLTIQRTQQEDSAVYLCASSPDWAKTQYFGPGTRLLVL.

The rearrangement uses TRBV5-8 and TRBJ1-2; the match to TRBD1 covers 9 bases. J was trimmed by 2 bases and V by 0 bases; bases with no gene match: 11. Germline CDR1 and CDR2: SGHTS and YDEGEE. This CDR3 has 18 residues. The CDR3 here is CASSLGSGTGNLNYGYTF. DNA for the CDR3: TGTGCCAGCAGCTTGGGTTCCGGGACAGGGAACTTAAACTATGGCTACACCTTC.

This clone was counted a single time. The genes are TRBV19 and TRBJ2-5; D might be TRBD2 (5 bases). Germline CDR1 is LNHDA and CDR2 is SQIVND (reference sequence). The CDR3 consists of 13 residues. V was shortened by 3 bases and J by 4 bases, with 9 bases between the two germline ends. DNA of the CDR3: TGTGCCAGTAGTATTCGGGATCCAGAGACCCAGTACTTC. This sequence encodes CASSIRDPETQYF.

The chain has TRBV5-4 and TRBJ2-5; 13 nucleotides agree with TRBD2. CDR3 size: 17 residues. The germline CDR1 and CDR2 sequences are SGHNT and YYREEE (reference sequence). After removal of 4 bases from V and 4 bases from J, the junction contained 10 bases not matched to a gene. CDR3 coding DNA: TGTGCCAGCAGCACCGGGACTAGCGGGACGTGGGGAGAGACCCAGTACTTC. As protein: CASSTGTSGTWGETQYF.

The CDR3 bases are TGCGCCAGCAGCTCCAGGGCAGGTGACTATGGCTACACCTTC. Protein sequence: CASSSRAGDYGYTF. The chain employs TRBV4-1 and TRBJ1-2, with a weak D call TRBD1 (5 bases). Germline lookup yields CDR1 MGHRA and CDR2 YSYEKL. The CDR3 is made up of 14 amino acids. Deletions cut 5 bases from V and 3 bases from J, with 13 bases between.

This rearrangement joins TRBV6-2 or TRBV6-3 to TRBJ1-1; TRBD1 is a possible D gene (5 bases). The germline V gene has CDR1 MNHEY and CDR2 SVGEGT. The CDR3 totals 14 residues. V gave up 5 bases and J gave up 3 bases, with 13 bases separating them. The chain's CDR3 is CASSGGLGHTEAFF. The CDR3 DNA is TGTGCCAGCAGTGGGGGACTGGGGCACACTGAAGCTTTCTTT.